A single TCR beta chain is shown here with its context. A read error may be the cause here, since a much bigger clone is one base away. These data come from a study of response to subunit inactivated influenza vaccine. TCRdb used MiXCR to reprocess the RT-PCR reads, holding one entry per CDR3 protein. The sample has 700,000 to 900,000 distinct CDR3 sequences; 21% are singletons. Deletions cut 5 bases from V and 1 base from J, with 9 bases between. CDR1 is LGHDT and CDR2 is YNNKEL in the germline V gene (reference sequence). This CDR3 has 13 residues. The receptor's source is a man aged 50-59 years who received an inactivated influenza vaccine. The chain recombines TRBV3-1 with TRBJ2-7, with D unclear. This specimen was PBMCs from blood, taken roughly 5 days after vaccination. Written as DNA, the CDR3 is TGTGCCAGCAGCTCCCAGAGGTCCTACGAGCAGTACTTC. It encodes CASSSQRSYEQYF.